Included here is one TCR beta chain sequence, with context. The antigen remains undetermined. The library was built from about 400 ng RNA with molecular barcoded adaptors for alpha/delta and beta/gamma chains. MiXCR, run by TCRdb on the reads, gives a single entry per CDR3 protein. In the table there are approximately 93,000 distinct CDR3 sequences, around a fifth of which are singletons. Trimming pared 0 bases from V and 1 base from J, leaving 9 bases between. Germline V gives CDR1 MNHEY, CDR2 SVGAGI. The CDR3 covers 15 residues. This specimen belongs to a study of read filtering for tumor transcriptome and immune sequencing. Study-level background: Whole-transcriptome libraries were prepared after DNase treatment. Study conclusions and caveats: Correlation between methods rose after single-read clonotypes were removed. IR-seq captured clonotypes deeper and more reliably than RNA-seq.

The chain links TRBV6-5 to TRBJ1-1, with D unclear. The receptor was derived from a donor over 35 with multiple myeloma. The source material was a population of CD138-negative cells sorted from bone marrow. The CDR3, as DNA: TGTGCCAGCAGTTACTCTTTGAGGACGAACACTGAAGCTTTCTTT. It codes for CASSYSLRTNTEAFF.